This T cell receptor (beta chain) came from a study of shared clonotypes between healthy human individuals. The overall study: Donor composition was a couple of women and three men, aged 18 to 49. Study-wide results and limits: Larger estimated richness was generally seen in naive subsets than in memory subsets.

Positively selected for CCR7, the CD45RO-negative cells used as naive CD8 cells excluded terminally differentiated effector memory CD45RA+ cells. Caucasian adults residing in Nashville, Tennessee made up all the donors. Trimming took 3 bases from V and 3 from J; bases not matched to a gene: 7. CDR1 and CDR2 (germline): SGHVS, FQNEAQ. The CDR3 spans 15 residues. For this clone: As yet, its antigen is unknown.

The method was immunoSEQ multiplex PCR; TCRdb's version includes in-frame clones alone and lacks a portion of them. The sample shows about 2.1 million clones, 85% to 95% of them seen only once. The chain recombines TRBV7-8 with TRBJ1-2; 7 bases fit TRBD1. The clonotype originates from a man aged 18 to 30 in good health. Some clones in this sample may be carry-over from other donors' samples. The material sequenced was naive CD8+ T cells from PBMCs. The CDR3 DNA reads TGTGCCAGCAGCTTTTTTCGGACAGGCGACTATGGCTACACCTTC. This sequence encodes CASSFFRTGDYGYTF.